This passage covers 23 T cell receptor beta chains from one sample sequenced in a study of blood T cell repertoires in COVID-19. TCRdb's copy holds only in-frame clones and misses some; the assay was immunoSEQ multiplex PCR. Here the sample spans 100,000 to 150,000 clones, 78% being singletons. Sequencing was performed on peripheral blood. These TCRs come from a man aged 70-80 years with acute or convalescent COVID-19.

The chain links TRBV6-5 to TRBJ1-2; D possibly corresponds to TRBD1 (6 bases). CDR1 and CDR2 from the germline V gene are MNHEY and SVGAGI. The CDR3 spans 14 residues. The V and J ends lost 2 bases and 7 bases respectively, with 14 bases between them. The CDR3 nucleotides are TGTGCCAGCAGTTACCGCAGGGGCGCGGGTGGCTACACCTTC. Its translation is CASSYRRGAGGYTF.

The chain couples TRBV7-8 to TRBJ1-5, with 8 bases fitting TRBD1. CDR3 length equals 19 residues. Germline-derived CDR1 and CDR2 are SGHVS and FQNEAQ. The V and J ends lost 3 bases and 0 bases, in that order; junction bases with no gene match: 13. The CDR3 loop reads CASSLERGTGHYSNQPQHF. As DNA, the CDR3 is TGTGCCAGCAGCTTGGAGAGAGGGACAGGACATTATAGCAATCAGCCCCAGCATTTT.

The chain has TRBV4-2 and TRBJ1-2; D not certain. V was cut by 4 bases and J by 0 bases, with 9 bases left in between. Germline CDR1 is LGHNA and CDR2 is YNFKEQ. The CDR3 contains 14 residues. The CDR3 is CASSPRKPNYGYTF. CDR3 DNA sequence: TGTGCCAGCAGCCCACGCAAGCCTAACTATGGCTACACCTTC.

The chain recombines TRBV27 with TRBJ1-5; D not resolved. V shed 2 bases and J shed 6 bases, with 11 bases lying between them. The CDR3 totals 14 residues. The germline V gene has CDR1 MNHEY and CDR2 SMNVEV (reference sequence). CDR3 nucleotide sequence: TGTGCCAGCAGTTTAGGTCTCACGGTTCAGCCCCAGCATTTT. Translation gives CASSLGLTVQPQHF.

The J gene is TRBJ2-1, the V gene TRBV9, with D possibly TRBD2 on 5 matching bases. This CDR3 is built from 15 residues. Germline V gene sequence: CDR1 SGDLS, CDR2 YYNGEE. Trimming cost V 3 bases and J 0 bases, with 10 bases left between them. CDR3 sequence: CASSALASSYNEQFF. As DNA, the CDR3 is TGTGCCAGCAGCGCTTTAGCGAGCTCCTACAATGAGCAGTTCTTC.

This clone was seen a handful of times. The chain recombines TRBV7-2 with TRBJ2-7; TRBD1 matches 9 bases. CDR1 and CDR2 (germline): SGHTA, FQGNSA. The ends lost 3 bases at V and 2 bases at J; junction bases unmatched: 2. The CDR3 contains 14 residues. CDR3 residues: CASSFRDRAYEQYF. CDR3 bases: TGTGCCAGCAGCTTCCGGGACAGGGCCTACGAGCAGTACTTC. The full variable domain, completed using reference TRBV7-2 and TRBJ2-7, is GAGVSQSPSNKVTEKGKDVELRCDPISGHTALYWYRQSLGQGLEFLIYFQGNSAPDKSGLPSDRFSAERTGGSVSTLTIQRTQQEDSAVYLCASSFRDRAYEQYFGPGTRLTVT.

This sequence joins TRBV19 and TRBJ2-3; 14 bases line up with TRBD2. From germline, CDR1 is LNHDA and CDR2 SQIVND (reference sequence). CDR3 length: 18 residues. The trim removed 0 bases at V and 2 bases at J, leaving 4 bases unmatched. CDR3 sequence (DNA): TGTGCCAGTAGTATAGAGCTGGGACTAGCGGGGGACACAGATACGCAGTATTTT. This sequence encodes CASSIELGLAGDTDTQYF.

The table lists this clone with a count of one. The rearrangement joins TRBV2 to TRBJ2-2; D possibly corresponds to TRBD2 (5 bases). CDR1 and CDR2 (germline): SNHLY, FYNNEI. Trimming took 4 bases from V and 2 from J, leaving 8 bases between them. The CDR3 loop spans 14 amino acids. The CDR3 DNA follows: TGTGCCAGCAGTGTTTGGACTAACACCGGGGAGCTGTTTTTT. Translating gives CASSVWTNTGELFF.

The genes are TRBV15 and TRBJ2-1, with D perhaps matching TRBD2 (7 bases). This CDR3 comprises 15 residues. V lost 1 base and J 4 bases, leaving 11 bases between the germline ends. CDR1 and CDR2 (germline): LNHNV, YYDKDF (reference sequence). This chain's CDR3 is CATSRGRGQYNEQFF. For the CDR3, the DNA is TGTGCCACCAGCAGAGGGCGGGGGCAATACAATGAGCAGTTCTTC. The full variable domain, completed using reference TRBV15 and TRBJ2-1, is DAMVIQNPRYQVTQFGKPVTLSCSQTLNHNVMYWYQQKSSQAPKLLFHYYDKDFNNEADTPDNFQSRRPNTSFCFLDIRSPGLGDTAMYLCATSRGRGQYNEQFFGPGTRLTVL.

The genes are TRBV6-4 and TRBJ2-6; D remains unclear. The CDR3 is 14 amino acids. V gave up 5 bases and J gave up 3 bases, with 8 bases separating them. Per germline, CDR1 MRHNA and CDR2 SNTAGT. The CDR3 region is CASSTSGGANVLTF. The DNA of the CDR3 is TGTGCCAGCAGTACCTCGGGTGGGGCCAACGTCCTGACTTTC.

The CDR3 nucleotides read TGTGCCAGCTCACCAATTGGAGCGCCTAATGAAAAACTGTTTTTT. Its protein is CASSPIGAPNEKLFF. The chain links TRBV18 to TRBJ1-4, with D uncertain. The CDR3 extends over 15 amino acids. Germline V CDR1 and CDR2: KGHSH, LQKENI. Trimming took 2 bases from V and 3 from J, leaving 10 bases between them.

The chain combines TRBV19 with TRBJ1-1, with no clear D. The CDR3 has 15 amino acids. CDR1 and CDR2 (germline): LNHDA, SQIVND (reference sequence). V gave up 4 bases and J gave up 3 bases, with 15 bases separating them. The CDR3 DNA follows: TGTGCCAGTAGTAGGTCAACAGAGATTTACACTGAAGCTTTCTTT. This sequence encodes CASSRSTEIYTEAFF.

This clone came up a few times. This chain links TRBV30 with TRBJ1-2; D remains unclear. The CDR3 covers 12 residues. Germline values: CDR1 GTSNPN, CDR2 SVGIG (reference sequence). Deletions cut 0 bases from V and 8 bases from J, with 10 bases between. The CDR3 sequence is CAWSVEFTGYTF. CDR3 DNA sequence: TGTGCCTGGAGTGTAGAGTTTACGGGCTACACCTTC.

V and J are TRBV10-3 and TRBJ1-1; D is unclear. The V end lost 4 bases, the J end lost 1 base, and 10 bases lay between the germline ends. The CDR3 length is 14 residues. Germline values: CDR1 ENHRY, CDR2 SYGVKD. The CDR3 here is CAISGGQSNTEAFF. CDR3 bases: TGTGCCATCAGTGGCGGGCAGTCGAACACTGAAGCTTTCTTT.

V and J are TRBV5-4 and TRBJ2-1; 15 bases map to TRBD2. V lost 4 bases to trimming and J lost 4 bases; unmatched junction nucleotides: 9. This CDR3 spans 18 amino acids. Germline loops: CDR1 SGHNT, CDR2 YYREEE (reference sequence). CDR3 in DNA: TGTGCCAGCAGCACCCGGACTAGCGGGGGGGCGGGTTACAATGAGCAGTTCTTC. As protein: CASSTRTSGGAGYNEQFF.

The rearrangement links TRBV5-1 to TRBJ2-3, with a weak D call TRBD2 (6 bases). V gave up 6 bases and J gave up 2 bases, with 16 bases separating them. The length of the CDR3 is 15 residues. Germline values: CDR1 SGHRS, CDR2 YFSETQ. The CDR3 loop reads CASTPGGFSTDTQYF. Here the CDR3 DNA reads TGCGCCAGCACCCCAGGAGGGTTTTCCACAGATACGCAGTATTTT.

The rearrangement uses TRBV4-3 and TRBJ2-1; maybe TRBD2 (5 bases). The CDR3 sequence is 16 residues long. Trimming took 0 bases from V and 1 from J, leaving 10 bases between them. Germline V CDR1 and CDR2: LGHNA, YSLEER. Here the CDR3 DNA reads TGCGCCAGCAGCCAAGAGGCCCAGCGGTCCTACAATGAGCAGTTCTTC. This gives the protein CASSQEAQRSYNEQFF.

V usage is TRBV4-1 and J usage is TRBJ2-3; no clear D. From germline, CDR1 is MGHRA and CDR2 YSYEKL. The CDR3 is 13 residues long. The V and J ends lost 1 base and 6 bases respectively, with 8 bases between them. Here the CDR3 DNA reads TGCGCCAGCAGCCAAGGATACGGGGATACGCAGTATTTT. Its translation is CASSQGYGDTQYF.

J is TRBJ2-5 and V is TRBV7-3; D is perhaps TRBD2 (5 bases). Germline values: CDR1 SGHTA, CDR2 FQGTGA. The CDR3 spans 14 residues. V lost 5 bases, J lost 1 base, and 11 bases lay in between. The CDR3 spells CASSPGSTQETQYF. In DNA form, the CDR3 reads TGTGCCAGCAGCCCTGGGAGTACCCAAGAGACCCAGTACTTC.

The DNA of the CDR3 is TGCGCCAGCAGCCACGGGACAGGGGGTTTAAATTCACCCCTCCACTTT. Translation: CASSHGTGGLNSPLHF. The chain is built from TRBV4-3 and TRBJ1-6, with 11 bases fitting TRBD1. CDR3 length: 16 residues. The V gene's germline CDR1 is LGHNA and CDR2 YSLEER. V was pared by 3 bases and J by 7 bases, with 5 bases of the junction left unmatched.

The CDR3 nucleotides are TGTGCCAGCAGCCCGGACAGGAACTATGGCTACACCTTC. Protein: CASSPDRNYGYTF. This chain uses TRBV11-3 with TRBJ1-2; 7 bases agree with TRBD1. Germline CDR1 reads SGHNT; CDR2 reads YENEEA. The junction had 2 bases not matched to a gene; V was cut back by 5 bases and J by 2 bases. The length of the CDR3 is 13 residues. Together with reference TRBV11-3 and TRBJ1-2, the CDR3 gives the full variable domain: EAGVVQSPRYKIIEKKQPVAFWCNPISGHNTLYWYLQNLGQGPELLIRYENEEAVDDSQLPKDRFSAERLKGVDSTLKIQPAELGDSAVYLCASSPDRNYGYTFGSGTRLTVV.

This clone was detected once. V usage is TRBV11-2 and J usage is TRBJ1-5; D possibly corresponds to TRBD1 (6 bases). The germline V gene encodes CDR1 SGHAT and CDR2 FQNNGV. This CDR3 region has 15 residues. Trimming cost V 5 bases and J 5 bases, with 16 bases left between them. CDR3 nucleotide sequence: TGTGCCAGCAGCCGCGGGGGCGGGAGACATCAGCCCCAGCATTTT. Its translation: CASSRGGGRHQPQHF. Complete variable domain (other parts from reference TRBV11-2 and TRBJ1-5): EAGVAQSPRYKIIEKRQSVAFWCNPISGHATLYWYQQILGQGPKLLIQFQNNGVVDDSQLPKDRFSAERLKGVDSTLKIQPAKLEDSAVYLCASSRGGGRHQPQHFGDGTRLSIL.

The chain recombines TRBV9 with TRBJ1-1; TRBD1 is a possible D gene (6 bases). Trimming shortened V by 2 bases and J by 4 bases, and 15 bases separated the two germline ends. This CDR3 contains 15 residues. Per the germline V gene, CDR1 is SGDLS and CDR2 is YYNGEE. CDR3: CASSVGTGITTEAFF. CDR3 coding DNA: TGTGCCAGCAGCGTTGGTACAGGGATAACCACTGAAGCTTTCTTT.